These 22 T cell receptor beta chains were sequenced from one sample in a study of blood T cell repertoires in COVID-19. This table comes from immunoSEQ multiplex PCR, and its TCRdb copy is limited to in-frame clones, with some not included. The sample comprises about 80,000 clones, roughly 85% of which are singletons, and 30% to 45% rests with the top ten. Sample: peripheral blood. The receptors originated from a woman between 70 and 85 years old with acute or convalescent COVID-19.

The rearrangement joins TRBV13 to TRBJ2-3, with TRBD2 matching 9 bases. Germline V lookup: CDR1 PRHDT, CDR2 FYEKMQ (reference sequence). The CDR3 sequence is 17 residues long. The junction had 9 bases not matched to a gene; V was cut back by 1 base and J by 4 bases. CDR3: CASSLVGLAGTADTQYF. The CDR3 bases are TGTGCCAGCAGCTTAGTTGGCCTAGCGGGGACGGCAGATACGCAGTATTTT.

The CDR3 reads CASTWGPNSPLHF. CDR3 in DNA: TGCGCCAGCACGTGGGGGCCCAATTCACCCCTCCACTTT. The chain links TRBV4-1 to TRBJ1-6, with D perhaps matching TRBD1 (6 bases). The V and J ends lost 7 bases and 7 bases respectively, with 11 bases between them. Germline values: CDR1 MGHRA, CDR2 YSYEKL. This CDR3 comprises 13 residues.

With respect to this clone: This sample also contains other DNA sequences that code for the same CDR3. The chain couples TRBV19 to TRBJ1-1, with D possibly being TRBD1 (6 bases). Trimming stripped 2 bases from V and 8 bases from J, with 12 bases between. CDR3 length: 13 residues. Germline assignment: CDR1 LNHDA and CDR2 SQIVND (reference sequence). CDR3 amino acids: CASSIQQGAEAFF. The CDR3 DNA reads as TGTGCCAGTAGTATACAACAGGGAGCGGAAGCTTTCTTT.

The chain uses TRBV2 and TRBJ2-5; D is undetermined. CDR1 and CDR2 (germline): SNHLY, FYNNEI. There are 13 residues in the CDR3. Trimming cost V 2 bases and J 5 bases, with 9 bases left between them. The CDR3 nucleotides are TGTGCCAGCAGTGAAAGACTTGGGGAGACCCAGTACTTC. Encoded protein: CASSERLGETQYF. The entire variable domain, with the rest obtained from reference TRBV2 and TRBJ2-5, is as follows: EPEVTQTPSHQVTQMGQEVILRCVPISNHLYFYWYRQILGQKVEFLVSFYNNEISEKSEIFDDQFSVERPDGSNFTLKIRSTKLEDSAMYFCASSERLGETQYFGPGTRLLVL.

V is TRBV7-2 and J is TRBJ2-5; D not resolved. Trimming shortened V by 5 bases and J by 1 base, and 8 bases separated the two germline ends. The CDR3 is 13 residues long. From germline, CDR1 is SGHTA and CDR2 FQGNSA. CDR3 amino acids: CASSHSSQETQYF. CDR3 in DNA: TGTGCCAGCAGCCACTCAAGCCAAGAGACCCAGTACTTC.

The rearrangement joins TRBV3-1 (or the pseudogene TRBV3-2) to TRBJ2-3; 13 bases match TRBD2. This CDR3 region has 16 residues. J gave up 2 bases and V 4 bases, and 3 bases lay outside the gene matches. Germline CDR1 and CDR2: LGHDT and YNNKEL (reference sequence). Here the CDR3 DNA reads TGTGCCAGCAGCCTACTAGCGGGAGGGCCCACAGATACGCAGTATTTT. Amino acids: CASSLLAGGPTDTQYF.

The chain employs TRBV5-1 and TRBJ2-1, with 7 nucleotides matching TRBD2. Trimming removed 4 bases from V and 0 bases from J; junction bases left unmatched: 10. Looked up from germline, CDR1 is SGHRS and CDR2 is YFSETQ. This CDR3 contains 17 residues. CDR3 protein: CASSRGTGGSSYNEQFF. Here the CDR3 DNA reads TGCGCCAGCAGCAGAGGTACGGGCGGGAGCTCCTACAATGAGCAGTTCTTC.

Written as DNA, the CDR3 is TGTGCCAGCAGCTCCAGGGGAGGCACAGATACGCAGTATTTT. Translation: CASSSRGGTDTQYF. The V gene is TRBV7-9, the J gene TRBJ2-3, with D possibly being TRBD1 (6 bases). V shed 4 bases and J shed 1 base, with 9 bases lying between them. CDR1 SEHNR and CDR2 FQNEAQ come from the germline V gene (reference sequence). CDR3 length: 14 amino acids.

The V and J genes are TRBV3-1 (or the pseudogene TRBV3-2) and TRBJ1-2; D may be TRBD1 (5 bases). V gave up 0 bases and J gave up 5 bases, with 10 bases separating them. The length of the CDR3 is 14 residues. CDR1 and CDR2 (germline): LGHDT, YNNKEL (reference sequence). This CDR3 is CASSQDRAGYGYTF. CDR3 in DNA: TGTGCCAGCAGCCAAGATAGGGCAGGGTATGGCTACACCTTC.

The V call is TRBV7-2, the J call TRBJ1-2; possible D gene TRBD1, 6 bases. The CDR3 runs 14 residues. Trimming cost V 3 bases and J 1 base, with 9 bases left between them. CDR1 SGHTA and CDR2 FQGNSA come from the germline V gene. The CDR3 is CASSFRGDNYGYTF. The CDR3 coding sequence is TGTGCCAGCAGCTTCAGGGGTGATAACTATGGCTACACCTTC.

Points on this clone: The germline gene is not matched at one end of the junction; a read error may be the cause. The chain has TRBV24-1 and TRBJ2-5; D ambiguous. In germline, CDR1 is KGHDR, CDR2 SFDVKD. The CDR3 contains 17 residues. Written as DNA, the CDR3 is TGTGCCACCAGTGACAGTACTCCGAGGCCGGATCTAGAGTCCCAGTACTTC. It specifies CATSDSTPRPDLESQYF.

This clone appeared once. This chain connects TRBV29-1 to TRBJ2-1, with D unclear. Between the trimmed V and J ends, which lost 5 bases and 9 bases, there was a span of 11 bases. This CDR3 region has 11 residues. Germline values: CDR1 SQVTM, CDR2 ANQGSEA. CDR3 sequence reads: CSVILYGEQFF. CDR3 DNA sequence: TGCAGCGTTATTCTCTACGGTGAGCAGTTCTTC.

V usage is TRBV5-1 and J usage is TRBJ2-6; D not resolved. The CDR3 is made up of 17 amino acids. The ends were cut back, 1 base at V and 0 bases at J, with 11 bases in the middle. Germline-derived CDR1 and CDR2 are SGHRS and YFSETQ. As DNA, the CDR3 is TGCGCCAGCAGCTTGACAGTCATGGACTCTGGGGCCAACGTCCTGACTTTC. Translated: CASSLTVMDSGANVLTF.

This clone was counted once. The chain's CDR3 is CASSLSPTGRYGYTF. The DNA for the CDR3 is TGTGCCAGCAGTTTATCTCCGACAGGCCGCTATGGCTACACCTTC. This rearrangement joins TRBV27 to TRBJ1-2; tentatively, D is TRBD1 (6 bases). CDR3 size: 15 residues. The V end lost 0 bases, the J end lost 4 bases, and 12 bases lay between the germline ends. In germline, CDR1 is MNHEY, CDR2 SMNVEV (reference sequence).

The gene calls are TRBV6-5 and TRBJ2-1, with 11 nucleotides matching TRBD2. Looked up from germline, CDR1 is MNHEY and CDR2 is SVGAGI. The V segment lost 6 bases and the J segment 7 bases; nucleotides outside the gene matches: 5. The CDR3 has 14 residues. The CDR3 DNA sequence: TGTGCCAGCAGGACTAGCGGGACGGGGAATGAGCAGTTCTTC. Residues: CASRTSGTGNEQFF.

V gene TRBV6-1 combines with J gene TRBJ2-7, with D perhaps TRBD1 (5 bases). Germline values: CDR1 MNHNS, CDR2 SASEGT. Trimming took 2 bases from V and 0 from J, leaving 17 bases between them. This CDR3 is built from 17 residues. DNA for the CDR3: TGTGCCAGCAGTGAAAGGGTGGGGCGAACCCTCTCCTACGAGCAGTACTTC. Its translation is CASSERVGRTLSYEQYF.

The chain uses TRBV5-1 and TRBJ2-5; maybe TRBD2 (6 bases). Trimming shortened V by 4 bases and J by 2 bases, and 12 bases separated the two germline ends. Germline V gene sequence: CDR1 SGHRS, CDR2 YFSETQ. This CDR3 comprises 14 residues. Here the CDR3 reads CASSPLSGQETQYF. The DNA of the CDR3 is TGCGCCAGCAGCCCCCTTAGCGGACAAGAGACCCAGTACTTC.

The J gene is TRBJ2-3, the V gene TRBV9; TRBD2 aligns across 9 bases. V lost 3 bases to trimming and J lost 2 bases; unmatched junction nucleotides: 10. The germline V gene encodes CDR1 SGDLS and CDR2 YYNGEE. The CDR3 length is 17 residues. The CDR3 loop is CASSAQSSGSYTDTQYF. The CDR3 DNA reads as TGTGCCAGCAGCGCTCAAAGTAGCGGGAGTTACACAGATACGCAGTATTTT.

The V gene is TRBV24-1, the J gene TRBJ2-1; 10 bases are shared with TRBD2. Germline loops: CDR1 KGHDR, CDR2 SFDVKD. Trimming removed 4 bases from V and 4 bases from J; junction bases left unmatched: 6. The CDR3 sequence is 16 residues long. This CDR3 reads CATSDRTSGVYNEQFF. The CDR3 DNA reads TGTGCCACCAGTGACCGAACTAGCGGGGTGTACAATGAGCAGTTCTTC.

The genes are TRBV9 and TRBJ2-1, with a possible D match to TRBD2 (6 bases). The V end was cut by 0 bases, the J end by 8 bases, with 15 bases between. CDR3 length equals 15 residues. Germline V gene sequence: CDR1 SGDLS, CDR2 YYNGEE. The CDR3 bases are TGTGCCAGCAGCGTAGTAGCGGTACCAGGGTATGAGCAGTTCTTC. This sequence encodes CASSVVAVPGYEQFF. The entire variable domain, with the rest obtained from reference TRBV9 and TRBJ2-1, is as follows: DSGVTQTPKHLITATGQRVTLRCSPRSGDLSVYWYQQSLDQGLQFLIQYYNGEERAKGNILERFSAQQFPDLHSELNLSSLELGDSALYFCASSVVAVPGYEQFFGPGTRLTVL.

The chain joins TRBV15 to TRBJ1-4; a weak D match, TRBD1 (5 bases). The CDR3 is made up of 16 amino acids. V lost 0 bases, J lost 5 bases, and 13 bases lay in between. Germline V CDR1 and CDR2: LNHNV, YYDKDF (reference sequence). CDR3 protein: CATSRDRVGANEKLFF. In nucleotides, the CDR3 is TGTGCCACCAGCAGAGACCGGGTTGGGGCAAATGAAAAACTGTTTTTT.

The chain carries TRBV30 and TRBJ1-4; tentatively, D is TRBD1 (6 bases). Trimming took 7 bases from V and 8 from J, leaving 17 bases between them. This CDR3 is built from 13 residues. Germline V lookup: CDR1 GTSNPN, CDR2 SVGIG (reference sequence). The CDR3 region has the DNA TGTGCCTCGACGACAGGCCCAGGGGAAAAACTGTTTTTT. Its translation is CASTTGPGEKLFF.